This T cell receptor beta chain was profiled in a study of blood T cell repertoires in COVID-19. Looking at the study overall: Both acute and convalescent COVID-19 samples were obtained from the United States, Italy and Spain.

CDR3 length: 15 amino acids. Trimming took 4 bases from V and 5 from J; bases not matched to a gene: 6. Germline V gene sequence: CDR1 SGHRS, CDR2 YFSETQ. The repertoire was sequenced with immunoSEQ multiplex PCR; TCRdb's copy has only in-frame clones and lacks some. The sample contains about 190,000 clones, around four fifths of which appear only once. The sequenced sample was peripheral blood. V and J are TRBV5-1 and TRBJ2-3; TRBD2 agrees at 11 bases. This receptor was taken from a woman of 80 years or more with active or convalescent COVID-19. The CDR3, as DNA: TGCGCCAGCAGCATTAGCGGGGGGGCCCGAGATACGCAGTATTTT. Translation gives CASSISGGARDTQYF.